These 17 T cell receptor beta chains were all obtained from the same sample, sequenced in a study of PD-1 blockade in mismatch repair-deficient tumors. Clones were read by immunoSEQ multiplex PCR, and TCRdb kept only the in-frame ones, dropping some. Here the sample spans fewer than 100,000 clones, roughly 80% being singletons. The sample consisted of peripheral blood, taken 12 weeks after starting pembrolizumab. The receptors shown here come from an adult with mismatch repair-deficient cancer.

V usage is TRBV9 and J usage is TRBJ1-2; D is possibly TRBD1 (5 bases). The CDR3 loop spans 14 amino acids. CDR1 and CDR2 (germline): SGDLS, YYNGEE. Trimming shortened V by 3 bases and J by 6 bases, and 15 bases separated the two germline ends. CDR3 nucleotide sequence: TGTGCCAGCAGCGGTTTAGGCAGGGACCATGGCTACACCTTC. This gives the protein CASSGLGRDHGYTF.

The CDR3 reads CASSSTFLTDTQYF. The CDR3 DNA sequence: TGTGCCAGTAGTTCGACTTTCCTCACAGATACGCAGTATTTT. The chain joins TRBV19 to TRBJ2-3, with D unresolved. CDR1 and CDR2 from the germline V gene are LNHDA and SQIVND (reference sequence). V lost 5 bases and J 2 bases, leaving 11 bases between the germline ends. The CDR3 spans 14 residues.

The rearrangement links TRBV18 to TRBJ1-1; TRBD1 might be the D (5 bases). This CDR3 comprises 15 residues. Trimming left V 4 bases short and J 2 bases short, with 14 bases between. Germline loops: CDR1 KGHSH, CDR2 LQKENI. CDR3 sequence reads: CASSRYRDQNTEAFF. The CDR3 DNA follows: TGTGCCAGCTCACGGTACCGGGACCAAAACACTGAAGCTTTCTTT.

The chain joins TRBV5-1 to TRBJ2-2, with D possibly TRBD2 on 5 matching bases. Germline V lookup: CDR1 SGHRS, CDR2 YFSETQ. This CDR3 is 17 amino acids long. Trimming cost V 0 bases and J 6 bases, with 18 bases left between them. The DNA for the CDR3 is TGCGCCAGCAGCTTGGCAGGTCAGCGCCTAGCAGCCGGGGAGCTGTTTTTT. Translated: CASSLAGQRLAAGELFF.

The V gene is TRBV6-5, the J gene TRBJ1-1; no firm D call. This CDR3 is built from 13 residues. Germline V gene data show CDR1 as MNHEY and CDR2 as SVGAGI. Trimming removed 6 bases at V and 1 base at J, with 9 bases between. CDR3 protein: CASREDGNTEAFF. The CDR3 region has the DNA TGTGCCAGCAGAGAGGACGGGAACACTGAAGCTTTCTTT.

The chain joins TRBV6-6 to TRBJ2-7; D may be TRBD2 (5 bases). Germline V CDR1 and CDR2: MNHNY, SVGAGI (reference sequence). V gave up 4 bases and J gave up 5 bases, with 12 bases separating them. This CDR3 has 13 residues. CDR3 in DNA: TGTGCCAGCAGTTTGGTACTAGGAAACGAGCAGTACTTC. Protein sequence: CASSLVLGNEQYF.

The V call is TRBV7-2, the J call TRBJ2-3, with 7 bases identical to TRBD2. The CDR3 has 15 amino acids. The V and J ends lost 5 bases and 2 bases, in that order; junction bases with no gene match: 7. CDR1 is SGHTA, CDR2 FQGNSA, per germline. CDR3 nucleotides: TGTGCCAGCAGCGAACTAGCGATAACCACAGATACGCAGTATTTT. Its protein is CASSELAITTDTQYF.

The chain combines TRBV6-4 with TRBJ2-1; perhaps TRBD1 as D (6 bases). V lost 2 bases, J lost 10 bases, and 12 bases lay in between. Per the germline V gene, CDR1 is MRHNA and CDR2 is SNTAGT. CDR3 length: 13 residues. In nucleotides, the CDR3 is TGTGCCAGCAGTGACCAATCCGGGACAGAGCAGTTCTTC. As protein: CASSDQSGTEQFF.

V usage is TRBV4-3 and J usage is TRBJ2-7; D unclear. The CDR3 runs to 15 residues. With 0 bases removed from V and 6 bases from J, the gap between germline ends came to 15 bases. Germline loops: CDR1 LGHNA, CDR2 YSLEER. The CDR3 region has the DNA TGCGCCAGCAGCCAAGATTTGTCAGACCTGGGCGAGCAGTACTTC. Its protein is CASSQDLSDLGEQYF.

J is TRBJ1-4 and V is TRBV5-5, with D unresolved. V was clipped by 4 bases and J by 0 bases, with 4 bases between them. The CDR3 is 13 amino acids. CDR1 and CDR2 from the germline V gene are SGHKS and YYEKEE (reference sequence). The CDR3 DNA is TGTGCCAGCAGCCCCACAACTAATGAAAAACTGTTTTTT. This codes for CASSPTTNEKLFF.

The V call is TRBV27, the J call TRBJ2-3, with D uncertain. V dropped 3 bases and J dropped 4 bases, with 11 bases sitting between them. Germline CDR1 and CDR2: MNHEY and SMNVEV (reference sequence). The CDR3 loop spans 14 amino acids. This CDR3 is CASSFHISPDTQYF. The CDR3 DNA follows: TGTGCCAGCAGTTTTCATATTAGCCCAGATACGCAGTATTTT.

Concerning this clone itself: Within the sample, other DNA sequences also encode this same CDR3. This chain connects TRBV9 to TRBJ2-2; a weak D match, TRBD1 (5 bases). This CDR3 has 13 residues. V was shortened by 3 bases and J by 4 bases, with 7 bases between the two germline ends. Looked up from germline, CDR1 is SGDLS and CDR2 is YYNGEE. The DNA of the CDR3 is TGTGCCAGCAGCGCGACAGTCACCGGGGAGCTGTTTTTT. Residues: CASSATVTGELFF.

J is TRBJ1-4 and V is TRBV19; unclear D gene. V lost 10 bases and J 2 bases, leaving 14 bases between the germline ends. The V gene's germline CDR1 is LNHDA and CDR2 SQIVND (reference sequence). CDR3 size: 14 residues. CDR3 sequence reads: CATSPPGTNEKLFF. The DNA for the CDR3 is TGTGCCACTTCCCCCCCCGGGACTAATGAAAAACTGTTTTTT.

The chain is built from TRBV4-1 and TRBJ1-1, with 7 bases matching TRBD1. Unmatched junction bases numbered 5, after V lost 3 bases and J lost 1 base. Germline-derived CDR1 and CDR2 are MGHRA and YSYEKL. This CDR3 comprises 15 residues. CDR3 region: CASSQRDSSNTEAFF. The DNA of the CDR3 is TGCGCCAGCAGCCAGAGGGACAGCTCGAACACTGAAGCTTTCTTT.

The DNA for the CDR3 is TGTGCCAGCAGCTTAGTGGGGACGGGGCCTACATATGAGCAGTTCTTC. As protein: CASSLVGTGPTYEQFF. The gene calls are TRBV11-2 and TRBJ2-1, with D possibly called TRBD1 or TRBD2 (5 bases each). V was cut by 1 base and J by 8 bases, with 18 bases left in between. CDR1 and CDR2 from the germline V gene are SGHAT and FQNNGV. The CDR3 contains 16 residues.

The chain is built from TRBV6-5 and TRBJ2-7; possibly TRBD1 or TRBD2 for D (6 bases each). The V end lost 2 bases, the J end lost 5 bases, and 13 bases lay between the germline ends. The CDR3 runs to 14 residues. CDR1 is MNHEY and CDR2 is SVGAGI in the germline V gene. The CDR3 coding sequence is TGTGCCAGCAGTTACACTGTTGGGGGGCACGAGCAGTACTTC. Protein sequence: CASSYTVGGHEQYF.

The chain combines TRBV15 with TRBJ2-7; D may be TRBD2 (5 bases). The CDR3 consists of 17 residues. The V end lost 3 bases, the J end lost 0 bases, and 18 bases lay between the germline ends. The germline V gene has CDR1 LNHNV and CDR2 YYDKDF (reference sequence). The CDR3 nucleotides are TGTGCCACCAGCAGCCCCAGATCGGAGCGGAACTCCTACGAGCAGTACTTC. Translated: CATSSPRSERNSYEQYF.